This T cell receptor (beta chain) derives from a study of blood T cells in healthy people across ages. Study results and caveats: The study lacked donor CMV status, which possibly confounded expanded clonotype changes.

Of note for this clonotype: The antigen is unknown.

With a J-beta primer mix and a sample-barcoded 5' primer, a second PCR ran about 6 to 11 cycles. TCRdb reprocessed the 5' RACE reads with MiXCR, giving one entry per CDR3 protein. This sample has 750,000 to 850,000 distinct CDR3 sequences, with approximately 25% found just once. V shed 8 bases and J shed 3 bases, with 4 bases lying between them. The CDR3 totals 11 residues. The data were also submitted as part of a second study, on T cells of mothers and their children. That paper notes: Samples were provided by three healthy Caucasian mothers and their six children.

The receptor's source is a boy between 10 and 17 years old in good health. The chain is built from TRBV12-3 or TRBV12-4 and TRBJ1-4; no reliable D call. Sequenced: blood. CDR3 sequence (DNA): TGTGCCAGCGGGGCTAATGAAAAACTGTTTTTT. This codes for CASGANEKLFF.